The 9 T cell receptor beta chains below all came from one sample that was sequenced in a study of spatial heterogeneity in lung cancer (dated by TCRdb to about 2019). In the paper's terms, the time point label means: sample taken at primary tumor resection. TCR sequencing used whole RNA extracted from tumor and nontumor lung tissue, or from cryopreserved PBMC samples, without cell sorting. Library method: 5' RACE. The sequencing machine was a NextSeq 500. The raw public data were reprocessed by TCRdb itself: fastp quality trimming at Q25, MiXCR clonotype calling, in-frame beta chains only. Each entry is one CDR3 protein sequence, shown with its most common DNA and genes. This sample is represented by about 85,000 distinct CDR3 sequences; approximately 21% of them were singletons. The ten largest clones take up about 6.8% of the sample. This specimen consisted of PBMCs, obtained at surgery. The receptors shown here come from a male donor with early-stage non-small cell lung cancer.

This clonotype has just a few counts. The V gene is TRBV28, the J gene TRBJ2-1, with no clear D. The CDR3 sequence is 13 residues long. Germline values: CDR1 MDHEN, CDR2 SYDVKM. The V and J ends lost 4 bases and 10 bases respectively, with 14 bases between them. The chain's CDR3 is CASSSPNVAEQFF. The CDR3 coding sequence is TGTGCCAGCAGTTCGCCCAACGTGGCAGAGCAGTTCTTC.

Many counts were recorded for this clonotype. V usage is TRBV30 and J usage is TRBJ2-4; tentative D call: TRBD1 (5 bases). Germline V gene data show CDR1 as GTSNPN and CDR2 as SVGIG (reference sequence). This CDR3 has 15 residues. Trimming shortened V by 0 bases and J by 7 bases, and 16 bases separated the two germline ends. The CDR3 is CAWSVPGRALNIQYF. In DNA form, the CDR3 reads TGTGCCTGGAGTGTACCGGGCAGGGCATTGAACATTCAGTACTTC.

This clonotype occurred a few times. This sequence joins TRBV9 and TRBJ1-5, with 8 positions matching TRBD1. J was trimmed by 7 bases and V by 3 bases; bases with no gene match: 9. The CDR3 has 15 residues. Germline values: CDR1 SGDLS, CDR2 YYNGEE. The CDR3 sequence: CASSAAGGWGQPQHF. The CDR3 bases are TGTGCCAGCAGCGCAGCAGGGGGCTGGGGACAGCCCCAGCATTTT. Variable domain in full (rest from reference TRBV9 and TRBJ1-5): DSGVTQTPKHLITATGQRVTLRCSPRSGDLSVYWYQQSLDQGLQFLIQYYNGEERAKGNILERFSAQQFPDLHSELNLSSLELGDSALYFCASSAAGGWGQPQHFGDGTRLSIL.

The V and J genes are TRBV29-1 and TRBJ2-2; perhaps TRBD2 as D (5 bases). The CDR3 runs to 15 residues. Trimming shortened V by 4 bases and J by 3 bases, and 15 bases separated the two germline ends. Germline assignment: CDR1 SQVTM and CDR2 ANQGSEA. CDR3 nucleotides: TGCAGCGTTGGCTGGGAGTCGGGGTACACCGGGGAGCTGTTTTTT. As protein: CSVGWESGYTGELFF.

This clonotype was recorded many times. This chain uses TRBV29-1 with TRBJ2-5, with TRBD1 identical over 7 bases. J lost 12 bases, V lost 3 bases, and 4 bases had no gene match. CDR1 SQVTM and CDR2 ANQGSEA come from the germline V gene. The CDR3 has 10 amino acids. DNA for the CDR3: TGCAGCGTTGAGACCGGGACAGAGTACTTC. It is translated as CSVETGTEYF.

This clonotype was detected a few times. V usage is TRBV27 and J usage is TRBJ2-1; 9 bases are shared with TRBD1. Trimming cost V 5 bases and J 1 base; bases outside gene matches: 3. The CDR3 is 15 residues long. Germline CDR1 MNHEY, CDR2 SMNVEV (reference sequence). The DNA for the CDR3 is TGTGCCAGCAGTGAAGACAGGGGGTCCTACAATGAGCAGTTCTTC. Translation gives CASSEDRGSYNEQFF.

CDR3 sequence: CASSLVAGAETQYF. Written as DNA, the CDR3 is TGTGCCAGCAGCTTAGTCGCGGGGGCGGAGACCCAGTACTTC. The V call is TRBV7-2, the J call TRBJ2-5; D is possibly TRBD2 (7 bases). CDR1 and CDR2 from the germline V gene are SGHTA and FQGNSA. The CDR3 covers 14 residues. Trimming took off 1 base at V and 5 bases at J, with 11 bases between the two ends.

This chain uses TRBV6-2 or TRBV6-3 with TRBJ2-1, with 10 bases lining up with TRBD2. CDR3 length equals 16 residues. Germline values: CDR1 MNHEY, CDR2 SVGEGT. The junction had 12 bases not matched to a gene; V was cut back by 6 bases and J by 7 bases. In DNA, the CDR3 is TGTGCCAGCAGACGATCTAGCGGGAGCGGGGCGAATGAGCAGTTCTTC. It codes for CASRRSSGSGANEQFF.

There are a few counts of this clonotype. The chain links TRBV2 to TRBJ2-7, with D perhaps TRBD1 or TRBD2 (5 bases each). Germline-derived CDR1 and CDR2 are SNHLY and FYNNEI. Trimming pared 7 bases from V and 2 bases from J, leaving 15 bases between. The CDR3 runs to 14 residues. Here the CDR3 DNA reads TGTGCCAGCAAACGGGACGGAGCTACCTACGAGCAGTACTTC. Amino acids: CASKRDGATYEQYF.